Below are 32 T cell receptor beta chains sequenced from a single sample in a study of CD8 T cells in Susac syndrome. With random hexamers, roughly 0.45 to 1 ug RNA was reverse transcribed. TCRdb re-called the immunoSEQ multiplex PCR reads through MiXCR, storing one row per CDR3 protein. This sample has under 200,000 distinct CDR3 sequences; around 96% occur once, and the top ten carry less than 0.2%. The specimen sequenced was CD8+ T cells from PBMCs. The receptors were gathered from a human donor with multiple sclerosis.

CDR3 DNA: TGCGCCAGCAGCCAAGAATTCTATGAGAACACCGGGGAGCTGTTTTTT. This gives the protein CASSQEFYENTGELFF. The chain uses TRBV4-1 and TRBJ2-2; D ambiguous. The CDR3 has 16 residues. The ends were cut back, 0 bases at V and 1 base at J, with 9 bases in the middle. The germline V gene has CDR1 MGHRA and CDR2 YSYEKL.

The rearrangement uses TRBV20-1 and TRBJ2-7; tentatively, D is TRBD2 (6 bases). The CDR3 totals 14 residues. Germline values: CDR1 DFQATT, CDR2 SNEGSKA (reference sequence). Trimming left V 1 base short and J 4 bases short, with 14 bases between. CDR3 bases: TGCAGTGCTAGAGTTCGTGGGGGGATTTACGAGCAGTACTTC. Its protein product is CSARVRGGIYEQYF.

V and J are TRBV29-1 and TRBJ2-6; 10 bases are shared with TRBD1. The germline V gene has CDR1 SQVTM and CDR2 ANQGSEA. The CDR3 runs to 16 residues. The J segment lost 3 bases and the V segment lost 4 bases, leaving 6 bases of the junction unmatched. This CDR3 reads CSVGQGASGGANVLTF. The CDR3 DNA sequence: TGCAGCGTTGGACAGGGGGCCTCGGGTGGGGCCAACGTCCTGACTTTC.

The rearrangement links TRBV29-1 to TRBJ2-7, with 7 bases matching TRBD1. The CDR3 totals 12 residues. The V gene's germline CDR1 is SQVTM and CDR2 ANQGSEA. J gave up 7 bases and V 6 bases, and 9 bases lay outside the gene matches. CDR3 sequence reads: CSVGADRVEQYF. The DNA of the CDR3 is TGCAGCGTGGGAGCCGACAGGGTAGAGCAGTACTTC.

The V call is TRBV20-1, the J call TRBJ2-1; unclear D gene. CDR3 length: 12 residues. With 3 bases removed from V and 8 bases from J, the gap between germline ends came to 11 bases. Germline assignment: CDR1 DFQATT and CDR2 SNEGSKA (reference sequence). CDR3 residues: CSASHVGDEQFF. CDR3 DNA sequence: TGCAGTGCTAGCCACGTAGGAGATGAGCAGTTCTTC.

V is TRBV2 and J is TRBJ2-1; 10 nucleotides match TRBD1. This CDR3 contains 12 residues. Germline V gene lookup returns CDR1 SNHLY and CDR2 FYNNEI. The trim removed 11 bases at V and 8 bases at J, leaving 6 bases unmatched. CDR3 amino acids: CAGGTGVYEQFF. The CDR3 DNA reads as TGTGCCGGGGGGACAGGGGTCTATGAGCAGTTCTTC.

CDR3 region: CASSLSGINPPTEAFF. CDR3 nucleotide sequence: TGTGCCAGCAGCCTAAGTGGAATCAATCCCCCCACTGAAGCTTTCTTT. This sequence joins TRBV13 and TRBJ1-1, with D hard to call. CDR3 length: 16 residues. The germline V gene encodes CDR1 PRHDT and CDR2 FYEKMQ (reference sequence). Trimming stripped 5 bases from V and 4 bases from J, with 20 bases between. Filled out from reference TRBV13 and TRBJ1-1, the complete variable domain reads AAGVIQSPRHLIKEKRETATLKCYPIPRHDTVYWYQQGPGQDPQFLISFYEKMQSDKGSIPDRFSAQQFSDYHSELNMSSLELGDSALYFCASSLSGINPPTEAFFGQGTRLTVV.

This chain links TRBV4-1 with TRBJ1-1; D unclear. CDR1 and CDR2 from the germline V gene are MGHRA and YSYEKL. The CDR3 consists of 11 residues. V was clipped by 3 bases and J by 9 bases, with 8 bases between them. The CDR3 sequence is CASSQGKKAFF. The CDR3 DNA follows: TGCGCCAGCAGCCAGGGTAAGAAAGCTTTCTTT.

The chain links TRBV25-1 to TRBJ1-1; D uncertain. CDR1 is MGHDK, CDR2 SYGVNS, per germline. Trimming cost V 4 bases and J 1 base, with 10 bases left between them. The CDR3 is made up of 14 amino acids. CDR3 sequence (DNA): TGTGCCAGCAGTGTTACGGACTGGAACACTGAAGCTTTCTTT. Translating it yields CASSVTDWNTEAFF.

This rearrangement joins TRBV11-2 to TRBJ2-3; 8 bases are shared with TRBD1. Germline values: CDR1 SGHAT, CDR2 FQNNGV. V was pared by 3 bases and J by 3 bases, with 5 bases of the junction left unmatched. This CDR3 spans 15 amino acids. The CDR3 nucleotides are TGTGCCAGCAGCTTCAGGGGGCGCGTAACAGATACGCAGTATTTT. Its protein product is CASSFRGRVTDTQYF.

The chain is built from TRBV29-1 and TRBJ1-2; 9 bases line up with TRBD1. J was trimmed by 5 bases and V by 4 bases; bases with no gene match: 2. This CDR3 is built from 12 residues. CDR1 is SQVTM and CDR2 is ANQGSEA in the germline V gene. The DNA for the CDR3 is TGCAGCGTTGGACAGGGGGTGTATGGCTACACCTTC. This codes for CSVGQGVYGYTF.

This chain connects TRBV5-1 to TRBJ2-2; weak D call: TRBD1 (6 bases). V was cut by 5 bases and J by 5 bases, with 10 bases left in between. Germline V gene lookup returns CDR1 SGHRS and CDR2 YFSETQ. CDR3 length: 13 residues. The CDR3 sequence: CASRFRGTGELFF. CDR3 DNA: TGCGCCAGCAGGTTCAGGGGAACCGGGGAGCTGTTTTTT.

The chain employs TRBV30 and TRBJ1-1; no definite D call. This CDR3 has 16 amino acids. V dropped 0 bases and J dropped 1 base, with 15 bases sitting between them. CDR1 is GTSNPN and CDR2 is SVGIG in the germline V gene (reference sequence). The CDR3 protein is CAWSVPQPVKNTEAFF. DNA for the CDR3: TGTGCCTGGAGTGTACCACAACCAGTCAAGAACACTGAAGCTTTCTTT.

This sequence joins TRBV20-1 and TRBJ2-7; D may be TRBD2 (5 bases). CDR1 DFQATT and CDR2 SNEGSKA come from the germline V gene (reference sequence). CDR3 length: 14 residues. V shed 1 base and J shed 1 base, with 11 bases lying between them. DNA of the CDR3: TGCAGTGCTAGAGTTCGAGGGATGTCCTACGAGCAGTACTTC. It codes for CSARVRGMSYEQYF.

This rearrangement joins TRBV4-1 to TRBJ2-5; no definite D call. Germline V CDR1 and CDR2: MGHRA, YSYEKL. With 6 bases removed from V and 2 bases from J, the gap between germline ends came to 10 bases. The CDR3 runs 13 residues. The CDR3: CASSSAVQETQYF. The DNA of the CDR3 is TGCGCCAGCAGTTCCGCGGTACAAGAGACCCAGTACTTC.

This clonotype was found once. The rearrangement joins TRBV27 to TRBJ1-4, with 9 bases aligning to TRBD1. From germline, CDR1 is MNHEY and CDR2 SMNVEV (reference sequence). The V segment lost 5 bases and the J segment 8 bases; nucleotides outside the gene matches: 9. CDR3 length: 15 residues. As DNA, the CDR3 is TGTGCCAGCAGTCATACAGGGGGCCGGAACGAAAAACTGTTTTTT. Translating gives CASSHTGGRNEKLFF. Filled out from reference TRBV27 and TRBJ1-4, the complete variable domain reads EAQVTQNPRYLITVTGKKLTVTCSQNMNHEYMSWYRQDPGLGLRQIYYSMNVEVTDKGDVPEGYKVSRKEKRNFPLILESPSPNQTSLYFCASSHTGGRNEKLFFGSGTQLSVL.

The gene calls are TRBV19 and TRBJ2-6; D uncertain. The germline CDR1 and CDR2 sequences are LNHDA and SQIVND (reference sequence). V lost 4 bases and J lost 0, with 4 bases in between. The CDR3 loop spans 14 amino acids. The CDR3 DNA is TGTGCCAGTAGTAGCTTCTCTGGGGCCAACGTCCTGACTTTC. Translating it yields CASSSFSGANVLTF.

The chain has TRBV29-1 and TRBJ2-1; no clear D gene. The germline V gene has CDR1 SQVTM and CDR2 ANQGSEA. This CDR3 spans 10 amino acids. V dropped 4 bases and J dropped 7 bases, with 5 bases sitting between them. CDR3 amino acids: CSVGANEQFF. Written as DNA, the CDR3 is TGCAGCGTTGGGGCAAATGAGCAGTTCTTC.

The chain is built from TRBV27 and TRBJ2-5; no reliable D call. Germline-derived CDR1 and CDR2 are MNHEY and SMNVEV (reference sequence). V lost 5 bases and J lost 5, with 9 bases in between. The CDR3 is made up of 12 amino acids. This CDR3 reads CASSKNPETQYF. CDR3 coding DNA: TGTGCCAGCAGTAAGAATCCGGAGACCCAGTACTTC.

The chain is built from TRBV14 and TRBJ2-7, with TRBD1 as a possible D gene (5 bases). V was cut by 1 base and J by 2 bases, with 9 bases left in between. There are 14 residues in the CDR3. The germline gives CDR1 SGHDN, CDR2 FVKESK. Here the CDR3 reads CASSQGWGPYEQYF. The DNA of the CDR3 is TGTGCCAGCAGCCAAGGGTGGGGCCCCTACGAGCAGTACTTC.

The genes are TRBV14 and TRBJ2-7; tentative D call: TRBD2 (5 bases). In germline, CDR1 is SGHDN, CDR2 FVKESK. V lost 0 bases to trimming and J lost 4 bases, with 7 bases between them. The CDR3 is made up of 13 amino acids. The CDR3 loop reads CASSQDRTYEQYF. The CDR3 coding sequence is TGTGCCAGCAGCCAAGACAGGACTTACGAGCAGTACTTC.

The chain employs TRBV28 and TRBJ1-5; D remains ambiguous. Trimming took off 6 bases at V and 4 bases at J, with 16 bases between the two ends. CDR3 length equals 15 residues. CDR1 is MDHEN, CDR2 SYDVKM, per germline. The CDR3 here is CASSPGKQINQPQHF. CDR3 coding DNA: TGTGCCAGCAGCCCCGGGAAGCAGATTAATCAGCCCCAGCATTTT.

The V gene is TRBV25-1, the J gene TRBJ2-3, with 9 positions matching TRBD1. The J segment lost 1 base and the V segment lost 4 bases, leaving 12 bases of the junction unmatched. CDR1 MGHDK and CDR2 SYGVNS come from the germline V gene. The CDR3 runs 18 residues. DNA for the CDR3: TGTGCCAGCAGTGGAGAATTGGGGGACAGGGCACGCACAGATACGCAGTATTTT. Residues: CASSGELGDRARTDTQYF.

The chain joins TRBV27 to TRBJ2-5, with 12 bases identical to TRBD2. There are 15 residues in the CDR3. CDR1 and CDR2 (germline): MNHEY, SMNVEV (reference sequence). V lost 1 base and J lost 5; bases outside the gene matches: 2. The CDR3 region is CASSLYLAGGETQYF. The CDR3 region has the DNA TGTGCCAGCAGTTTATACCTAGCGGGAGGGGAGACCCAGTACTTC.

The rearrangement joins TRBV7-9 to TRBJ1-1; D gene uncertain. This CDR3 comprises 13 residues. CDR1 SEHNR and CDR2 FQNEAQ come from the germline V gene (reference sequence). V was clipped by 2 bases and J by 11 bases, with 15 bases between them. CDR3 in DNA: TGTGCCAGCAGCTTATTGGTTCGGTCGAGGGCTTTCTTT. Translation gives CASSLLVRSRAFF.

This clonotype has only one observation. The chain links TRBV2 to TRBJ2-1; the match to TRBD1 covers 7 bases. The CDR3 contains 12 residues. Trimming removed 6 bases from V and 9 bases from J; junction bases left unmatched: 5. From germline, CDR1 is SNHLY and CDR2 FYNNEI. Here the CDR3 reads CASRHRGPEQFF. DNA for the CDR3: TGTGCCAGCAGACATAGGGGGCCTGAGCAGTTCTTC.

The rearrangement uses TRBV7-3 and TRBJ1-1; a weak D match, TRBD1 (5 bases). The CDR3 is 14 residues long. The germline V and J ends were trimmed by 5 bases and 5 bases, with 15 bases remaining between them. Germline V gene data show CDR1 as SGHTA and CDR2 as FQGTGA. The CDR3 DNA is TGTGCCAGCAGCGTGTCTCCAGGGAGTACTGAAGCTTTCTTT. Amino acid sequence: CASSVSPGSTEAFF. Together with reference TRBV7-3 and TRBJ1-1, the CDR3 gives the full variable domain: GAGVSQTPSNKVTEKGKYVELRCDPISGHTALYWYRQSLGQGPEFLIYFQGTGAADDSGLPNDRFFAVRPEGSVSTLKIQRTERGDSAVYLCASSVSPGSTEAFFGQGTRLTVV.

V usage is TRBV27 and J usage is TRBJ2-1; no clear D gene. This CDR3 is 14 amino acids long. The V end was cut by 6 bases, the J end by 8 bases, with 17 bases between. Germline values: CDR1 MNHEY, CDR2 SMNVEV (reference sequence). Here the CDR3 DNA reads TGTGCCAGCAGCCACACAGCGCCGTGGGATGAGCAGTTCTTC. It codes for CASSHTAPWDEQFF.

The rearrangement links TRBV12-3 or TRBV12-4 to TRBJ2-1, with a weak D call TRBD2 (6 bases). This CDR3 comprises 13 residues. Trimming stripped 0 bases from V and 10 bases from J, with 10 bases between. CDR3 protein: CASSLARREEQFF. In DNA form, the CDR3 reads TGTGCCAGCAGTTTAGCCCGTCGGGAGGAGCAGTTCTTC.

This sequence joins TRBV12-3 or TRBV12-4 and TRBJ2-1; a weak D match, TRBD2 (5 bases). The ends were cut back, 5 bases at V and 3 bases at J, with 8 bases in the middle. The CDR3 spans 13 residues. This CDR3 is CASSPGFYNEQFF. CDR3 coding DNA: TGTGCCAGCAGTCCGGGGTTCTACAATGAGCAGTTCTTC.

The chain employs TRBV20-1 and TRBJ1-2; D might be TRBD1 (5 bases). Trimming cost V 0 bases and J 6 bases, with 17 bases left between them. Germline CDR1 DFQATT, CDR2 SNEGSKA (reference sequence). The CDR3 runs 15 residues. Here the CDR3 reads CSARDRDPQGDGYTF. As DNA, the CDR3 is TGCAGTGCTAGAGACCGGGACCCTCAAGGGGATGGCTACACCTTC.

The J gene is TRBJ2-1, the V gene TRBV7-9, with 7 bases aligning to TRBD2. V lost 1 base to trimming and J lost 5 bases; unmatched junction nucleotides: 5. In germline, CDR1 is SEHNR, CDR2 FQNEAQ (reference sequence). The CDR3 loop spans 15 amino acids. CDR3 coding DNA: TGTGCCAGCAGCTTAGGGGCGGGGGAGGACAATGAGCAGTTCTTC. Its translation: CASSLGAGEDNEQFF.